This record concerns one T cell receptor beta chain sequence. The antigen remains unidentified. Germline-derived CDR1 and CDR2 are MNHEY and SVGAGI. J gave up 2 bases and V 4 bases, and 4 bases lay outside the gene matches. The CDR3 is 14 residues long. Here immunoSEQ multiplex PCR was the method, and the copy in TCRdb shows in-frame clones only, minus some. The sample comprises some 52,000 clones, 86% of which are singletons, and approximately 6.5% rests with the top ten. Described time point: cycle 4 day 1 (C4D1), after more than 5 weeks of nivolumab. Each and every patient relapsed after autologous stem cell transplantation, and patients got differing brentuximab vedotin exposure. The entry originates in a study of PD-1 blockade in classical Hodgkin lymphoma. Study-level results: Whoever responded completely had baseline diversity much like that seen in newly diagnosed patients.

V and J are TRBV6-5 and TRBJ2-7; 8 positions agree with TRBD1. The receptor was isolated from a human donor with classical Hodgkin lymphoma. Sequences were derived from peripheral blood mononuclear cells (PBMCs), sampled before the fourth cycle of nivolumab. As DNA, the CDR3 is TGTGCCAGCAGTTCCGACAGGGGAACCTACGAGCAGTACTTC. Protein: CASSSDRGTYEQYF.